Shown below are 26 T cell receptor beta chains from a single sample sequenced in a study of blood T cell repertoires in COVID-19. Clones were sequenced by immunoSEQ multiplex PCR, and TCRdb holds only the in-frame ones, with some missing. Of more than 200,000 clones in the sample, more than 70% were seen once. Source material: peripheral blood. The receptors originated from a middle-aged woman who had recovered from COVID-19.

V usage is TRBV27 and J usage is TRBJ2-2; a possible D gene is TRBD1 (5 bases). Germline assignment: CDR1 MNHEY and CDR2 SMNVEV (reference sequence). V was cut by 5 bases and J by 6 bases, with 10 bases left in between. There are 13 residues in the CDR3. The CDR3 nucleotides are TGTGCCAGCAGTAGGACATACGCCGGGGAGCTGTTTTTT. It is translated as CASSRTYAGELFF.

This chain links TRBV27 with TRBJ2-6, with 12 bases lining up with TRBD1. Trimming removed 5 bases from V and 2 bases from J; junction bases left unmatched: 7. Germline V gene data show CDR1 as MNHEY and CDR2 as SMNVEV (reference sequence). The CDR3 is 18 residues long. CDR3 DNA sequence: TGTGCCAGCAGTCCCTCGGGACAGGGGGCAACTGGGGCCAACGTCCTGACTTTC. This codes for CASSPSGQGATGANVLTF.

The chain combines TRBV5-1 with TRBJ2-4; TRBD1 is a possible D gene (5 bases). Trimming cost V 4 bases and J 1 base, with 9 bases left between them. The CDR3 extends over 14 amino acids. Germline V gives CDR1 SGHRS, CDR2 YFSETQ. The CDR3 DNA reads TGCGCCAGCAGCGGTGGGGCGGCCAAAAACATTCAGTACTTC. This gives the protein CASSGGAAKNIQYF.

The gene calls are TRBV7-3 and TRBJ2-5; 8 nucleotides match TRBD2. Trimming cost V 3 bases and J 2 bases; bases outside gene matches: 8. Per the germline V gene, CDR1 is SGHTA and CDR2 is FQGTGA. The CDR3 has 16 amino acids. The CDR3 coding sequence is TGTGCCAGCAGCTTTTTTGGTAGCGGGGATCAAGAGACCCAGTACTTC. Translating it yields CASSFFGSGDQETQYF. Full variable domain (rest looked up from reference TRBV7-3 and TRBJ2-5): GAGVSQTPSNKVTEKGKYVELRCDPISGHTALYWYRQSLGQGPEFLIYFQGTGAADDSGLPNDRFFAVRPEGSVSTLKIQRTERGDSAVYLCASSFFGSGDQETQYFGPGTRLLVL.

This clone occurred a few times. This chain connects TRBV2 to TRBJ1-2, with 8 bases fitting TRBD1. Unmatched junction bases numbered 4, after V lost 5 bases and J lost 2 bases. The CDR3 covers 14 residues. The germline V gene has CDR1 SNHLY and CDR2 FYNNEI. CDR3 DNA: TGTGCCAGCAGTTCGGACAGGGTAAACTATGGCTACACCTTC. It encodes CASSSDRVNYGYTF.

V usage is TRBV28 and J usage is TRBJ2-5; the D gene is possibly TRBD1 (6 bases). With 4 bases removed from V and 5 bases from J, the gap between germline ends came to 17 bases. CDR3 length equals 15 residues. Germline V gene lookup returns CDR1 MDHEN and CDR2 SYDVKM. For the CDR3, the DNA is TGTGCCAGCAGTTCCAGACCGGACAGAGGGGAGACCCAGTACTTC. It specifies CASSSRPDRGETQYF.

The chain combines TRBV25-1 with TRBJ2-3; D perhaps matches TRBD1 (6 bases). CDR1 is MGHDK and CDR2 is SYGVNS in the germline V gene. The V end lost 1 base, the J end lost 2 bases, and 16 bases lay between the germline ends. CDR3 length: 17 amino acids. In DNA form, the CDR3 reads TGTGCCAGCAGTGAATTCGACAGGCACAAAAACACAGATACGCAGTATTTT. Protein sequence: CASSEFDRHKNTDTQYF. Full variable domain (outside the CDR3, taken from reference TRBV25-1 and TRBJ2-3): EADIYQTPRYLVIGTGKKITLECSQTMGHDKMYWYQQDPGMELHLIHYSYGVNSTEKGDLSSESTVSRIRTEHFPLTLESARPSHTSQYLCASSEFDRHKNTDTQYFGPGTRLTVL.

The J gene is TRBJ1-1, the V gene TRBV11-3; 7 bases match TRBD1. The CDR3 spans 15 residues. Germline V gene lookup returns CDR1 SGHNT and CDR2 YENEEA. The V and J ends lost 4 bases and 6 bases, in that order; junction bases with no gene match: 11. CDR3: CASSSLTTGRSEAFF. The CDR3 coding sequence is TGTGCCAGCAGCTCCCTCACGACAGGGAGATCTGAAGCTTTCTTT. Full variable domain (remainder filled in from reference TRBV11-3 and TRBJ1-1): EAGVVQSPRYKIIEKKQPVAFWCNPISGHNTLYWYLQNLGQGPELLIRYENEEAVDDSQLPKDRFSAERLKGVDSTLKIQPAELGDSAVYLCASSSLTTGRSEAFFGQGTRLTVV.

The chain is built from TRBV4-1 and TRBJ2-3, with D perhaps matching TRBD1 (5 bases). The germline V and J ends were trimmed by 4 bases and 2 bases, with 10 bases remaining between them. Germline V gene lookup returns CDR1 MGHRA and CDR2 YSYEKL. The CDR3 is 14 residues long. CDR3 region: CASSPGSFTDTQYF. The CDR3 coding sequence is TGCGCCAGCAGCCCAGGGTCTTTCACAGATACGCAGTATTTT.

This clone appeared a single time. The chain couples TRBV27 to TRBJ2-1, with a possible D match to TRBD1 (7 bases). There are 15 residues in the CDR3. V was shortened by 5 bases and J by 9 bases, with 20 bases between the two germline ends. In germline, CDR1 is MNHEY, CDR2 SMNVEV (reference sequence). The CDR3 spells CASSPDRSRGVEQFF. The DNA for the CDR3 is TGTGCCAGCAGTCCGGACAGGTCGAGGGGGGTTGAGCAGTTCTTC.

Regarding this clone: Germline is not matched at one junction end, which may reflect a read error. The V gene is TRBV5-6, the J gene TRBJ1-4; possible D gene TRBD1, 5 bases. The CDR3 runs to 15 residues. Germline CDR1 and CDR2: SGHDT and YYEEEE. The CDR3 sequence is CASTLRGTAGEKLFF. CDR3 bases: TGTGCCAGCACCTTGAGGGGAACAGCGGGTGAAAAACTGTTTTTT.

The CDR3 reads CASSVDNRVYEQYF. The CDR3 DNA is TGTGCCAGCAGCGTAGATAACAGGGTCTACGAGCAGTACTTC. J is TRBJ2-7 and V is TRBV9, with D possibly being TRBD1 (6 bases). CDR1 and CDR2 (germline): SGDLS, YYNGEE. Trimming took off 0 bases at V and 3 bases at J, with 10 bases between the two ends. The CDR3 covers 14 residues.

The rearrangement links TRBV11-3 to TRBJ2-3, with D uncertain. Trimming left V 3 bases short and J 0 bases short, with 7 bases between. The germline gives CDR1 SGHNT, CDR2 YENEEA. The CDR3 length is 14 residues. Here the CDR3 reads CASSFRYSTDTQYF. CDR3 bases: TGTGCCAGCAGCTTCCGCTATAGCACAGATACGCAGTATTTT.

This clone has a handful of counts. The J gene is TRBJ1-5, the V gene TRBV27; TRBD1 is a possible D gene (6 bases). CDR1 is MNHEY, CDR2 SMNVEV, per germline (reference sequence). The CDR3 length is 14 residues. V was clipped by 5 bases and J by 9 bases, with 17 bases between them. The chain's CDR3 is CASSPRDTRRPQHF. As DNA, the CDR3 is TGTGCCAGCAGTCCCCGGGACACCAGGAGGCCCCAGCATTTT.

The chain joins TRBV2 to TRBJ1-6; 7 nucleotides agree with TRBD1. Germline CDR1 SNHLY, CDR2 FYNNEI. J gave up 10 bases and V 1 base, and 4 bases lay outside the gene matches. The CDR3 covers 14 residues. The CDR3 loop reads CASSEEGAGSPLHF. The CDR3 DNA reads TGTGCCAGCAGTGAAGAGGGGGCCGGATCACCCCTCCACTTT. The full variable domain, its missing parts supplied by reference TRBV2 and TRBJ1-6, is EPEVTQTPSHQVTQMGQEVILRCVPISNHLYFYWYRQILGQKVEFLVSFYNNEISEKSEIFDDQFSVERPDGSNFTLKIRSTKLEDSAMYFCASSEEGAGSPLHFGNGTRLTVT.

This clone occurred a few times. The chain has TRBV7-3 and TRBJ1-6; D is uncertain. Trimming removed 1 base at V and 9 bases at J, with 13 bases between. This CDR3 has 15 residues. Germline CDR1 reads SGHTA; CDR2 reads FQGTGA. The CDR3 nucleotides are TGTGCCAGCAGCTTAATCCCGGGAGAGGGTTCACCCCTCCACTTT. Translating it yields CASSLIPGEGSPLHF.

The gene calls are TRBV27 and TRBJ2-5; the match to TRBD2 covers 11 bases. The germline gives CDR1 MNHEY, CDR2 SMNVEV (reference sequence). V dropped 8 bases and J dropped 2; count of bases not matched to a gene: 22. The length of the CDR3 is 20 residues. Here the CDR3 reads CASARGGFSGRAGRQETQYF. CDR3 nucleotide sequence: TGTGCCAGCGCCCGTGGGGGGTTTAGCGGGAGGGCCGGTCGGCAAGAGACCCAGTACTTC.

This clone was seen only a few times. The chain is built from TRBV27 and TRBJ1-2; tentative D call: TRBD1 (6 bases). The CDR3 totals 17 residues. Between the trimmed V and J ends, which lost 6 bases and 5 bases, there was a span of 25 bases. CDR1 is MNHEY, CDR2 SMNVEV, per germline (reference sequence). This CDR3 is CASRPRGGSGTIYGYTF. The DNA for the CDR3 is TGTGCCAGCAGACCCCGCGGGGGCTCGGGAACGATTTATGGCTACACCTTC.

The chain combines TRBV9 with TRBJ1-1; D remains ambiguous. This CDR3 is built from 14 residues. CDR1 is SGDLS and CDR2 is YYNGEE in the germline V gene. The germline V and J ends were trimmed by 0 bases and 6 bases, with 12 bases remaining between them. CDR3: CASSVDGRPAEAFF. In nucleotides, the CDR3 is TGTGCCAGCAGCGTAGACGGGAGACCCGCTGAAGCTTTCTTT.

A single count supports this clone. This chain joins TRBV28 and TRBJ1-4, with 10 nucleotides matching TRBD1. The CDR3 has 15 amino acids. Germline-derived CDR1 and CDR2 are MDHEN and SYDVKM. J lost 6 bases, V lost 4 bases, and 5 bases had no gene match. CDR3 in DNA: TGTGCCAGCAGTTCCGCTGGGACAGGGGATGAAAAACTGTTTTTT. Its translation is CASSSAGTGDEKLFF.

This chain links TRBV9 with TRBJ2-1, with 15 bases identical to TRBD2. Losses at the gene ends were 4 bases for V and 5 bases for J; bases not matched to a gene: 7. The V gene's germline CDR1 is SGDLS and CDR2 YYNGEE. CDR3 length equals 17 residues. The CDR3 DNA is TGTGCCAGCAGCTTGGGACTAGCGGGAGGCGGGGACAATGAGCAGTTCTTC. Protein: CASSLGLAGGGDNEQFF.

V is TRBV6-5 and J is TRBJ1-2; TRBD1 agrees at 7 bases. Germline CDR1 is MNHEY and CDR2 is SVGAGI. The trim removed 6 bases at V and 6 bases at J, leaving 7 bases unmatched. There are 13 residues in the CDR3. For the CDR3, the DNA is TGTGCCAGCAGCACAGGGGATGTGGATGGCTACACCTTC. Its protein is CASSTGDVDGYTF.

The chain carries TRBV5-1 and TRBJ2-3; 10 bases agree with TRBD1. V shed 4 bases, J shed 0 bases, and the junction held 17 bases outside the gene matches. Looked up from germline, CDR1 is SGHRS and CDR2 is YFSETQ. The CDR3 is 20 residues long. The CDR3 bases are TGCGCCAGCAGCCCTACCTGGGGGACAGGGGATCGGTTTAGCACAGATACGCAGTATTTT. Translation: CASSPTWGTGDRFSTDTQYF.

The chain uses TRBV6-2 or TRBV6-3 and TRBJ1-5; the D gene is possibly TRBD1 (6 bases). The germline V gene has CDR1 MNHEY and CDR2 SVGEGT. CDR3 length: 16 amino acids. Trimming pared 2 bases from V and 3 bases from J, leaving 14 bases between. The CDR3 DNA is TGTGCCAGCAGTTACGGCTCAGGGGCCCCCAATCAGCCCCAGCATTTT. This codes for CASSYGSGAPNQPQHF.

The chain uses TRBV6-1 and TRBJ2-3; possibly TRBD2 for D (6 bases). The CDR3 is made up of 16 amino acids. Per germline, CDR1 MNHNS and CDR2 SASEGT. Trimming removed 2 bases at V and 0 bases at J, with 12 bases between. CDR3 sequence: CASSERAGSSTDTQYF. The DNA of the CDR3 is TGTGCCAGCAGTGAACGGGCGGGAAGTAGCACAGATACGCAGTATTTT.

J is TRBJ1-2 and V is TRBV19, with no clear D. Germline V gives CDR1 LNHDA, CDR2 SQIVND (reference sequence). V lost 3 bases, J lost 1 base, and 12 bases lay in between. This CDR3 comprises 15 residues. The CDR3 is CASSMFSGDNYGYTF. The CDR3 coding sequence is TGTGCCAGTAGTATGTTTTCGGGAGATAACTATGGCTACACCTTC.